Detailed here is one T cell receptor beta chain. Its antigen is not known. The data are from a study of T cells in localized non-small cell lung cancer. Study outcomes and limitations: Appearing in adjacent lung were a median approximately 60 of the top 100 tumor clones. Uninvolved nearby lung showed the greatest T cell clonality, exceeding that found in tumor. Multi-region tumor sequencing was not done, so intratumor heterogeneity could not be excluded.

Trimming left V 0 bases short and J 6 bases short, with 15 bases between. The CDR3 is 15 amino acids. Germline values: CDR1 GTSNPN, CDR2 SVGIG (reference sequence). Sequencing was performed with immunoSEQ multiplex PCR; in TCRdb, only in-frame clones are kept and a portion is missing. The table lists about 21,000 clones, approximately 81% of them singletons, with about a sixth in the top ten. The origin of this receptor is a woman aged 40-70 years with stage II squamous cell lung carcinoma. This rearrangement joins TRBV30 to TRBJ2-1, with unresolved D. Sample: PBMCs, taken before any cancer treatment. CDR3 sequence: CAWSVWGRAGNEQFF. For the CDR3, the DNA is TGTGCCTGGAGTGTATGGGGTAGGGCTGGCAATGAGCAGTTCTTC.